The entry below gives a single T cell receptor beta chain sequence along with its context. This sample is part of a study of Ad26.COV2.S vaccination and SARS-CoV-2 variants. V was clipped by 3 bases and J by 5 bases, with 17 bases between them. Germline CDR1 is SGHRS and CDR2 is YFSETQ. This CDR3 region has 15 residues. Clones were read by immunoSEQ multiplex PCR, and TCRdb kept only the in-frame ones, dropping some. The table lists roughly 700,000 clones, around 89% of them singletons. Treatment of the sample: over 15 received Ad26.COV2.S at low or high dose, single or two shots; five or six received placebo; per-sample allocation not given. After the first vaccine or placebo injection, samples were drawn on day 63.

The TCR was taken from a person between 18 and 65 years old who received the Ad26.COV2.S COVID-19 vaccine or a placebo. Here the sequenced sample was peripheral blood, taken in a trial of Ad26.COV2.S vaccine versus placebo. This chain uses TRBV5-1 with TRBJ1-1; a possible D gene is TRBD1 (6 bases). The CDR3 reads CASSYGAGVRTEAFF. The CDR3 nucleotides are TGCGCCAGCAGCTATGGGGCAGGGGTTAGGACTGAAGCTTTCTTT.